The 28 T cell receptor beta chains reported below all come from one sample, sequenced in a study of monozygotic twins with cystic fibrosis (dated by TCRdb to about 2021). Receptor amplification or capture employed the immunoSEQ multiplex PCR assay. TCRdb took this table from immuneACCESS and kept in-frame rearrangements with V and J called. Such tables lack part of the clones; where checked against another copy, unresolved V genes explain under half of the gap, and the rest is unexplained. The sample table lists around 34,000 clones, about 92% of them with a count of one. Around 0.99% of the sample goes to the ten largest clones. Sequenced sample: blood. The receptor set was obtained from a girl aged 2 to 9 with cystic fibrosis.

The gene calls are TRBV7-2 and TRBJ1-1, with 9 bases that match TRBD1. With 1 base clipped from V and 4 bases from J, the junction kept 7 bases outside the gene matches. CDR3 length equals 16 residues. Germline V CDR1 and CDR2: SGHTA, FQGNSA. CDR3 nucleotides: TGTGCCAGCAGCTTAGGCCCTACAGGGGGCGTCACTGAAGCTTTCTTT. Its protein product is CASSLGPTGGVTEAFF.

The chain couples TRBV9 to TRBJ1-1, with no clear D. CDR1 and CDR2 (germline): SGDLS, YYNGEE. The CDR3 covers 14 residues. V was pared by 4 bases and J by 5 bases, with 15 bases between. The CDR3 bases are TGTGCCAGCAGCCCCCTCGGAAAGGCTACTGAAGCTTTCTTT. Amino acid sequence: CASSPLGKATEAFF.

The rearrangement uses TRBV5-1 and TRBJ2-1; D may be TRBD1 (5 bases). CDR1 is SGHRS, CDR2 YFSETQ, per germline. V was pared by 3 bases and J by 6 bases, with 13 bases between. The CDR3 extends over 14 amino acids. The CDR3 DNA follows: TGCGCCAGCAGCTGGAAAGGACAAACCAATGAGCAGTTCTTC. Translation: CASSWKGQTNEQFF.

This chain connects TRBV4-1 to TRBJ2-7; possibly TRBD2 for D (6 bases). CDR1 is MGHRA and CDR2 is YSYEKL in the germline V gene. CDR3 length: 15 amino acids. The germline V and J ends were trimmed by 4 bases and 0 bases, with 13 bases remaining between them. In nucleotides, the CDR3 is TGCGCCAGCAGCCCTTCTGCGGGGAGCTCCTACGAGCAGTACTTC. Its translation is CASSPSAGSSYEQYF.

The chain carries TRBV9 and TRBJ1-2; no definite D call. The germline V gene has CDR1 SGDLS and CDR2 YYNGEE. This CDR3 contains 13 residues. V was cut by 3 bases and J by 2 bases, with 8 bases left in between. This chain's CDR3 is CASSEGWNYGYTF. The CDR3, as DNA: TGTGCCAGCAGCGAAGGGTGGAACTATGGCTACACCTTC.

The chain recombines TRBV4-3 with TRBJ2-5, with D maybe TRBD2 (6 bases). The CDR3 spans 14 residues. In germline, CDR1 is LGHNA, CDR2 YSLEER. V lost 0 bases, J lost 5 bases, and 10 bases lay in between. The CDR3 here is CASSQDTSRETQYF. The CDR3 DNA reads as TGCGCCAGCAGCCAAGACACTAGCCGGGAGACCCAGTACTTC.

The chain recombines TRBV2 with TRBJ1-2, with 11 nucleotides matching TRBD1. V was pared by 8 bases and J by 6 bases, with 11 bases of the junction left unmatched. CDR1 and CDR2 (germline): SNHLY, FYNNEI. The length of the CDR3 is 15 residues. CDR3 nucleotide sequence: TGTGCCAGCGAAGGGACAGGGGGACCTCGGGATGGCTACACCTTC. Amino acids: CASEGTGGPRDGYTF.

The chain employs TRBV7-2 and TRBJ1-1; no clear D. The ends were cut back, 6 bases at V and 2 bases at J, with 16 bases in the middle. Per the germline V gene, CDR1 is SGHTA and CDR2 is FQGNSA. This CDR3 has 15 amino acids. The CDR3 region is CASSPNQTPNTEAFF. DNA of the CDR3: TGTGCCAGCAGTCCCAACCAAACACCTAACACTGAAGCTTTCTTT.

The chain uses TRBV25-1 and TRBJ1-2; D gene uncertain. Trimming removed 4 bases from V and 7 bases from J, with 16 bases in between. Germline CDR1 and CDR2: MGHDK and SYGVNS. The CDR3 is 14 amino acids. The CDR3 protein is CASSVGIRQSGYTF. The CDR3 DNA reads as TGTGCCAGCAGTGTAGGTATCCGGCAATCTGGCTACACCTTC.

Here the CDR3 reads CSAKQAYEQYF. DNA for the CDR3: TGCAGCGCAAAACAGGCCTACGAGCAGTACTTC. The chain recombines TRBV29-1 with TRBJ2-7; TRBD1 is a possible D gene (5 bases). Germline CDR1 SQVTM, CDR2 ANQGSEA. V was cut by 7 bases and J by 2 bases, with 9 bases left in between. The CDR3 consists of 11 residues.

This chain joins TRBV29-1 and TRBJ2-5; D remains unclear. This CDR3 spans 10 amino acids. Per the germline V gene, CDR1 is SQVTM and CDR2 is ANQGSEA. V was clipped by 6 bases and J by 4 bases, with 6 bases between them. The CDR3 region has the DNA TGCAGCGTCGTCTCAGAGACCCAGTACTTC. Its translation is CSVVSETQYF.

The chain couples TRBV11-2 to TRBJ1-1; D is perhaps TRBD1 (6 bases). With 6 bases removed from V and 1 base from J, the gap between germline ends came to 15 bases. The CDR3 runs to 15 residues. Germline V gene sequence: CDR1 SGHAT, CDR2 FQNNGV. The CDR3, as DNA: TGTGCCAGCAGACATTCGGGGACACCGAACACTGAAGCTTTCTTT. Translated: CASRHSGTPNTEAFF.

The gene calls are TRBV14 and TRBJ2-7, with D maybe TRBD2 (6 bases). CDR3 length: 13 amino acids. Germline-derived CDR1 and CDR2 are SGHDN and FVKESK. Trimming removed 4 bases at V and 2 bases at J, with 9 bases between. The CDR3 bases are TGTGCCAGCAGCCCTAGACTAGCCTACGAGCAGTACTTC. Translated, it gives CASSPRLAYEQYF.

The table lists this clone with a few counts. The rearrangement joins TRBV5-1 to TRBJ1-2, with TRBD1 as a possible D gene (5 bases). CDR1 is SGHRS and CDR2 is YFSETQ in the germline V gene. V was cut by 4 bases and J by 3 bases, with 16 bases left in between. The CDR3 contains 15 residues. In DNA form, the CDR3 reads TGCGCCAGCAGCCTAAGTCAGGGTCGCGACTATGGCTACACCTTC. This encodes CASSLSQGRDYGYTF.

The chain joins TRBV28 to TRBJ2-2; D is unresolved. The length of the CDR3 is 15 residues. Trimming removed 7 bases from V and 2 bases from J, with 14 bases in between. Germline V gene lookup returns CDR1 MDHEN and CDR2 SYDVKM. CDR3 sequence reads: CASKGLTYNTGELFF. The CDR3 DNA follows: TGTGCCAGCAAGGGCCTCACATACAACACCGGGGAGCTGTTTTTT.

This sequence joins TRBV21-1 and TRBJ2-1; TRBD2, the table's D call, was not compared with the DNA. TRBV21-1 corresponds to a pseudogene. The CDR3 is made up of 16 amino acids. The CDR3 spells CASSPDGRRTSNEQFF. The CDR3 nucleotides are TGTGCCAGCAGCCCTGACGGGCGGAGGACCTCCAATGAGCAGTTCTTC.

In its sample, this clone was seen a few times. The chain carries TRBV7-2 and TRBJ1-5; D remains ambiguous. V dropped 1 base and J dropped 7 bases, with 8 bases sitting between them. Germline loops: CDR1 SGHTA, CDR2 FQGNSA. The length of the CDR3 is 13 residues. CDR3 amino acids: CASSLDDRQPQHF. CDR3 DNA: TGTGCCAGCAGCTTAGATGATCGACAGCCCCAGCATTTT.

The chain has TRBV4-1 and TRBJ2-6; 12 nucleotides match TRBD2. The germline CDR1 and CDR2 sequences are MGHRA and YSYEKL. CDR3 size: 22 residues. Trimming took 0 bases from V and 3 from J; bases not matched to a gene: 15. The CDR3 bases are TGCGCCAGCAGCCAAGAACGGAGAGAGGCTAGCGGGAGGGCCGTTGGGGCCAACGTCCTGACTTTC. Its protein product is CASSQERREASGRAVGANVLTF.

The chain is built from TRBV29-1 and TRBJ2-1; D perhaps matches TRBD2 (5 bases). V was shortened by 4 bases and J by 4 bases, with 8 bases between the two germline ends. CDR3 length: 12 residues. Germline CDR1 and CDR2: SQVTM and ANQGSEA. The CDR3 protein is CSVGEGYNEQFF. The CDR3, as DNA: TGCAGCGTTGGAGAGGGTTACAATGAGCAGTTCTTC.

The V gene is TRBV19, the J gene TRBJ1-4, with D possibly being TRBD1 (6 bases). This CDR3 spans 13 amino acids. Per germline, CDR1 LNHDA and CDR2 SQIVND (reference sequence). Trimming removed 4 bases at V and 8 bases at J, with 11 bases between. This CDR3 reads CASSRTEREKLFF. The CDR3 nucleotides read TGTGCCAGTAGTAGGACAGAGAGGGAAAAACTGTTTTTT.

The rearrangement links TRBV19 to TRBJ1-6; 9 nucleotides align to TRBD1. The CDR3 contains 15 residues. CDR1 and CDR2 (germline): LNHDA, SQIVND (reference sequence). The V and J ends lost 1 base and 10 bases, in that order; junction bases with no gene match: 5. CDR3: CASSIVGDRDSPLHF. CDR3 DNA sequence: TGTGCCAGTAGTATAGTTGGGGACAGGGACTCACCCCTCCACTTT. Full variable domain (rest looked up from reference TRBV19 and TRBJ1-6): DGGITQSPKYLFRKEGQNVTLSCEQNLNHDAMYWYRQDPGQGLRLIYYSQIVNDFQKGDIAEGYSVSREKKESFPLTVTSAQKNPTAFYLCASSIVGDRDSPLHFGNGTRLTVT.

CDR3 sequence (DNA): TGTGCCAGCAGTTATTCTCCGCGGGGGCAGAAAGCTTTCTTT. Translating gives CASSYSPRGQKAFF. The rearrangement joins TRBV6-6 to TRBJ1-1; D is possibly TRBD1 (6 bases). The CDR3 is 14 residues long. The ends were cut back, 3 bases at V and 9 bases at J, with 17 bases in the middle. Germline lookup yields CDR1 MNHNY and CDR2 SVGAGI (reference sequence).

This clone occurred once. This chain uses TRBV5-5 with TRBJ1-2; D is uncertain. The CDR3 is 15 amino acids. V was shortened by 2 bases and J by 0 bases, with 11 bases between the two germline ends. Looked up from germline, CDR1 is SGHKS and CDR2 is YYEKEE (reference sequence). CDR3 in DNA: TGTGCCAGCAGCTTAACCCGGTGGGCTAACTATGGCTACACCTTC. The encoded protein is CASSLTRWANYGYTF. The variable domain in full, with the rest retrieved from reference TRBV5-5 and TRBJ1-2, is DAGVTQSPTHLIKTRGQQVTLRCSPISGHKSVSWYQQVLGQGPQFIFQYYEKEERGRGNFPDRFSARQFPNYSSELNVNALLLGDSALYLCASSLTRWANYGYTFGSGTRLTVV.

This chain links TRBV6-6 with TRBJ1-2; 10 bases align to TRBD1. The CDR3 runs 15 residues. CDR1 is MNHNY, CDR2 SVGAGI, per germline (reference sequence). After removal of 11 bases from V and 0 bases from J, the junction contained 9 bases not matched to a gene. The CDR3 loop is CAARQGAFANYGYTF. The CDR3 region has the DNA TGTGCCGCAAGACAGGGGGCTTTTGCTAACTATGGCTACACCTTC.

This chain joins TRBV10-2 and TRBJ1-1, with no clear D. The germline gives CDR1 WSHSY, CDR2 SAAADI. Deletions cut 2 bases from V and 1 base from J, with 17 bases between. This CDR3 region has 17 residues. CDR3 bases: TGCGCCAGCAGTGAGCCAGAGTTGTTAAGACGGAACACTGAAGCTTTCTTT. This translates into CASSEPELLRRNTEAFF.

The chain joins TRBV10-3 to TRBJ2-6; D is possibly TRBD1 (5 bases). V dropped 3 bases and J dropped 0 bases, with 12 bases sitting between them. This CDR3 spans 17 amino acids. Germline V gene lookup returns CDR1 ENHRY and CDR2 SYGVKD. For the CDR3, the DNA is TGTGCCATCAGTGATTTGACAGAACCCTCTGGGGCCAACGTCCTGACTTTC. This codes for CAISDLTEPSGANVLTF.

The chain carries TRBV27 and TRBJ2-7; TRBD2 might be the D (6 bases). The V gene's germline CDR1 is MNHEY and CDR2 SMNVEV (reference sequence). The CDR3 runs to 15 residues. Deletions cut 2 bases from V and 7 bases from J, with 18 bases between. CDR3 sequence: CASSLGGTRKGEQYF. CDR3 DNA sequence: TGTGCCAGCAGTTTAGGAGGGACGCGGAAAGGGGAGCAGTACTTC.

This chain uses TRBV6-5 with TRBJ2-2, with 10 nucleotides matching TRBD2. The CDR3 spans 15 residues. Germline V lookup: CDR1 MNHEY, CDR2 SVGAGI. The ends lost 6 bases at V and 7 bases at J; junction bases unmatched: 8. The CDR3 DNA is TGTGCCAGCAGCCGAAGCGGGGGGGCAGTCGGGGAGCTGTTTTTT. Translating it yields CASSRSGGAVGELFF.